A single sample gave rise to the 20 T cell receptor beta chains below, sequenced in a study of blood T cells in healthy people across ages. The authors ran a second PCR of roughly 6 to 12 cycles using a sample-barcoded 5' primer and a J-beta primer mix. TCRdb fed the 5' RACE reads into MiXCR, producing one record per CDR3 protein. The repertoire consists of 850,000 to 950,000 distinct CDR3 sequences, with around 26% occurring once and the leading ten covering 15% to 20%. Sequenced sample: blood. The source is a woman at least 80 years old in good health.

This clonotype was seen at least ten times. The J gene is TRBJ2-7, the V gene TRBV7-9; D remains unclear. V lost 1 base and J 6 bases, leaving 10 bases between the germline ends. The CDR3 loop spans 13 amino acids. Germline loops: CDR1 SEHNR, CDR2 FQNEAQ (reference sequence). CDR3: CASSLDLLREQYF. Written as DNA, the CDR3 is TGTGCCAGCAGCTTAGATCTTCTGCGCGAGCAGTACTTC.

This clonotype was seen ten or more times. The chain joins TRBV18 to TRBJ2-3; the D gene could be TRBD1 or TRBD2 (5 bases each). V was clipped by 3 bases and J by 0 bases, with 10 bases between them. Germline loops: CDR1 KGHSH, CDR2 LQKENI. This CDR3 has 15 amino acids. The chain's CDR3 is CASSPRRDSTDTQYF. In DNA, the CDR3 is TGTGCCAGCTCACCTCGCAGGGACAGCACAGATACGCAGTATTTT.

This clonotype was seen a few times. A read error may account for a junction end that differs from germline. The chain is built from TRBV2 and TRBJ1-2; D might be TRBD1 (5 bases). This CDR3 has 15 residues. Germline-derived CDR1 and CDR2 are SNHLY and FYNNEI. The CDR3 sequence is CASRVPRGIDYGCTF. As DNA, the CDR3 is TGTGCCAGCAGGGTACCTAGGGGAATCGACTATGGCTGCACCTTC.

This clonotype was seen many times. The chain links TRBV7-2 to TRBJ2-7, with a tentative D call TRBD1 (6 bases). CDR3 length: 15 amino acids. Trimming stripped 5 bases from V and 3 bases from J, with 17 bases between. Germline-derived CDR1 and CDR2 are SGHTA and FQGNSA. As DNA, the CDR3 is TGTGCCAGCAGCGCACTTACAGGGCCCAACTACGAGCAGTACTTC. Translated: CASSALTGPNYEQYF.

This clonotype has a handful of counts. A much larger clone differs by one base, so this may be a read error. J is TRBJ2-1 and V is TRBV6-5, with D possibly being TRBD1 (7 bases). The DNA end is a closer match to TRBJ2-7, so the J assignment may be wrong. CDR3 length: 13 amino acids. The germline gives CDR1 MNHEY, CDR2 SVGAGI. CDR3 in amino acids: CASQGGGYNEQYF. In nucleotides, the CDR3 is TGTGCCAGCCAGGGGGGTGGATACAATGAGCAGTACTTC.

This clonotype was detected only a few times. The chain uses TRBV28 and TRBJ2-4; D is uncertain. The V gene lost 2 bases and the J gene lost 5 bases, with 7 bases spanning the gap. The CDR3 is made up of 13 amino acids. CDR1 and CDR2 from the germline V gene are MDHEN and SYDVKM. The CDR3 sequence: CASSLPPQNIQYF. The CDR3 region has the DNA TGTGCCAGCAGTTTACCCCCCCAAAACATTCAGTACTTC.

This clonotype has a single count. A read error may produce the germline difference seen at one junction end. The chain has TRBV7-8 and TRBJ1-6, with 7 bases aligning to TRBD1. CDR3 length equals 15 residues. CDR1 and CDR2 from the germline V gene are SGHVS and FQNEAQ. Here the CDR3 DNA reads TGTGCCACCAGCTTGGGGACAGCTGCCTCCTCACCCCTCCACTTT. It translates to CATSLGTAASSPLHF.

Regarding this clonotype: A much bigger clone sits one base away, suggesting this may be a read error. The gene calls are TRBV7-6 and TRBJ2-3; 8 bases match TRBD2. The CDR3 spans 15 residues. Looked up from germline, CDR1 is SGHVS and CDR2 is FNYEAQ. The CDR3 loop reads CAGSHGGAGTDTQYF. Written as DNA, the CDR3 is TGTGCCGGCAGCCACGGGGGGGCGGGCACAGATACGCAGTATTTT.

On this clonotype itself: This may stem from a read error, because a much larger clone lies one nucleotide away. The chain combines TRBV7-7 with TRBJ2-7; a possible D gene is TRBD1 (5 bases). The J call is uncertain, as TRBJ2-5 better fits the DNA end. This CDR3 contains 14 residues. Germline V gene sequence: CDR1 SSHAT, CDR2 FNYEAQ (reference sequence). The CDR3 region has the DNA TGTGCCAGCAGCCCCCGACAGAGACGAGAGACCCAGTACTTC. Translation: CASSPRQRRETQYF.

This clonotype occurred many times. Compared with germline, one end of the junction differs, possibly owing to a read error. The CDR3 reads CASSLRSQGSEQYF. In DNA form, the CDR3 reads TGTGCTAGCAGCTTAAGAAGTCAGGGCAGCGAGCAGTACTTC. The rearrangement joins TRBV7-7 to TRBJ2-7, with D possibly matching TRBD1 (5 bases). The germline V gene has CDR1 SSHAT and CDR2 FNYEAQ (reference sequence). The CDR3 is 14 amino acids.

On this clonotype: A read error may explain this, as a much larger clone is one base away. CDR3 amino acids: CASSPRSASGANVRTF. CDR3 DNA: TGTGCCAGCAGCCCGAGATCGGCCTCTGGGGCCAACGTCCGGACTTTC. This chain connects TRBV7-8 to TRBJ2-6; a possible D gene is TRBD1 (5 bases). The V gene's germline CDR1 is SGHVS and CDR2 FQNEAQ. The length of the CDR3 is 16 residues.

This clonotype was counted once. This sequence joins TRBV2 and TRBJ2-2, with D perhaps matching TRBD1 (6 bases). This CDR3 contains 16 residues. Germline V gives CDR1 SNHLY, CDR2 FYNNEI. Trimming cost V 7 bases and J 6 bases, with 21 bases left between them. The CDR3 is CASMRDGTTRPGELFF. CDR3 bases: TGTGCCAGCATGAGAGACGGGACAACTCGTCCCGGGGAGCTGTTTTTT.

This clonotype was found many times. The chain employs TRBV6-5 and TRBJ1-2; the match to TRBD1 covers 10 bases. Germline CDR1 MNHEY, CDR2 SVGAGI. V shed 6 bases, J shed 4 bases, and the junction held 5 bases outside the gene matches. This CDR3 spans 14 amino acids. The CDR3 DNA sequence: TGTGCCAGCAGGGAGACAGGGGGCACCTATGGCTACACCTTC. It translates to CASRETGGTYGYTF.

This clonotype showed up just once. Possible read error: a much larger clone is one base away. This chain connects TRBV30 to TRBJ2-1; 10 nucleotides match TRBD1. CDR3 size: 14 residues. CDR1 GTSNPN and CDR2 SVGIG come from the germline V gene (reference sequence). The CDR3 is CAWSTGGVRNGQFF. CDR3 coding DNA: TGTGCCTGGTCGACAGGGGGCGTTCGGAATGGGCAGTTCTTC.

This clonotype was picked up many times. The chain recombines TRBV12-3 or TRBV12-4 with TRBJ2-1; D perhaps matches TRBD2 (5 bases). This CDR3 is built from 11 residues. The V and J ends lost 5 bases and 9 bases respectively, with 8 bases between them. The CDR3 spells CASSTAGEQFF. CDR3 nucleotide sequence: TGTGCCAGCAGTACTGCGGGTGAGCAGTTCTTC.

This clonotype has more than one count but fewer than ten. The chain combines TRBV7-9 with TRBJ2-7, with 7 bases identical to TRBD1. CDR1 and CDR2 from the germline V gene are SEHNR and FQNEAQ (reference sequence). The length of the CDR3 is 16 residues. V lost 4 bases to trimming and J lost 6 bases; unmatched junction nucleotides: 15. CDR3 residues: CASSSHRDRGLGEQYF. The CDR3 DNA is TGTGCCAGCAGCTCACACCGGGACAGAGGTCTCGGCGAGCAGTACTTC.

This clonotype was found many times. The V gene is TRBV6-2 or TRBV6-3, the J gene TRBJ1-2; 7 bases are shared with TRBD1. V lost 4 bases, J lost 2 bases, and 7 bases stayed unmatched. There are 15 residues in the CDR3. CDR1 and CDR2 from the germline V gene are MNHEY and SVGEGT. CDR3 loop: CASSLPGQFNYGYTF. The CDR3 DNA sequence: TGTGCCAGCAGTTTACCGGGACAGTTCAACTATGGCTACACCTTC.

The V and J genes are TRBV4-2 and TRBJ2-7; 7 bases map to TRBD1. The V and J ends lost 0 bases and 0 bases, in that order; junction bases with no gene match: 5. The CDR3 consists of 16 residues. Germline V gene sequence: CDR1 LGHNA, CDR2 YNFKEQ. CDR3 sequence (DNA): TGTGCCAGCAGCCAAGATAGGGACAGCCCCTCCTACGAGCAGTACTTC. It yields the protein CASSQDRDSPSYEQYF.

This clonotype has ten or more counts. The chain is built from TRBV9 and TRBJ2-5; the D gene is possibly TRBD2 (5 bases). The CDR3 extends over 13 amino acids. Trimming stripped 3 bases from V and 5 bases from J, with 11 bases between. CDR1 is SGDLS and CDR2 is YYNGEE in the germline V gene. In DNA form, the CDR3 reads TGTGCCAGCAGCGCCGGACTGCTGGAGACCCAGTACTTC. Translating it yields CASSAGLLETQYF.

Turning to this clonotype: This sequence may be a read error, since a much larger clone differs from it by one base. V is TRBV27 and J is TRBJ2-3, with 14 nucleotides matching TRBD2. The CDR3 spans 17 residues. V shed 7 bases, J shed 4 bases, and the junction held 10 bases outside the gene matches. From germline, CDR1 is MNHEY and CDR2 SMNVEV (reference sequence). The CDR3 spells CASKLGTSGGSPDTQYF. The CDR3 DNA reads as TGTGCCAGCAAATTAGGGACTAGCGGGGGAAGTCCAGATACGCAGTATTTT.